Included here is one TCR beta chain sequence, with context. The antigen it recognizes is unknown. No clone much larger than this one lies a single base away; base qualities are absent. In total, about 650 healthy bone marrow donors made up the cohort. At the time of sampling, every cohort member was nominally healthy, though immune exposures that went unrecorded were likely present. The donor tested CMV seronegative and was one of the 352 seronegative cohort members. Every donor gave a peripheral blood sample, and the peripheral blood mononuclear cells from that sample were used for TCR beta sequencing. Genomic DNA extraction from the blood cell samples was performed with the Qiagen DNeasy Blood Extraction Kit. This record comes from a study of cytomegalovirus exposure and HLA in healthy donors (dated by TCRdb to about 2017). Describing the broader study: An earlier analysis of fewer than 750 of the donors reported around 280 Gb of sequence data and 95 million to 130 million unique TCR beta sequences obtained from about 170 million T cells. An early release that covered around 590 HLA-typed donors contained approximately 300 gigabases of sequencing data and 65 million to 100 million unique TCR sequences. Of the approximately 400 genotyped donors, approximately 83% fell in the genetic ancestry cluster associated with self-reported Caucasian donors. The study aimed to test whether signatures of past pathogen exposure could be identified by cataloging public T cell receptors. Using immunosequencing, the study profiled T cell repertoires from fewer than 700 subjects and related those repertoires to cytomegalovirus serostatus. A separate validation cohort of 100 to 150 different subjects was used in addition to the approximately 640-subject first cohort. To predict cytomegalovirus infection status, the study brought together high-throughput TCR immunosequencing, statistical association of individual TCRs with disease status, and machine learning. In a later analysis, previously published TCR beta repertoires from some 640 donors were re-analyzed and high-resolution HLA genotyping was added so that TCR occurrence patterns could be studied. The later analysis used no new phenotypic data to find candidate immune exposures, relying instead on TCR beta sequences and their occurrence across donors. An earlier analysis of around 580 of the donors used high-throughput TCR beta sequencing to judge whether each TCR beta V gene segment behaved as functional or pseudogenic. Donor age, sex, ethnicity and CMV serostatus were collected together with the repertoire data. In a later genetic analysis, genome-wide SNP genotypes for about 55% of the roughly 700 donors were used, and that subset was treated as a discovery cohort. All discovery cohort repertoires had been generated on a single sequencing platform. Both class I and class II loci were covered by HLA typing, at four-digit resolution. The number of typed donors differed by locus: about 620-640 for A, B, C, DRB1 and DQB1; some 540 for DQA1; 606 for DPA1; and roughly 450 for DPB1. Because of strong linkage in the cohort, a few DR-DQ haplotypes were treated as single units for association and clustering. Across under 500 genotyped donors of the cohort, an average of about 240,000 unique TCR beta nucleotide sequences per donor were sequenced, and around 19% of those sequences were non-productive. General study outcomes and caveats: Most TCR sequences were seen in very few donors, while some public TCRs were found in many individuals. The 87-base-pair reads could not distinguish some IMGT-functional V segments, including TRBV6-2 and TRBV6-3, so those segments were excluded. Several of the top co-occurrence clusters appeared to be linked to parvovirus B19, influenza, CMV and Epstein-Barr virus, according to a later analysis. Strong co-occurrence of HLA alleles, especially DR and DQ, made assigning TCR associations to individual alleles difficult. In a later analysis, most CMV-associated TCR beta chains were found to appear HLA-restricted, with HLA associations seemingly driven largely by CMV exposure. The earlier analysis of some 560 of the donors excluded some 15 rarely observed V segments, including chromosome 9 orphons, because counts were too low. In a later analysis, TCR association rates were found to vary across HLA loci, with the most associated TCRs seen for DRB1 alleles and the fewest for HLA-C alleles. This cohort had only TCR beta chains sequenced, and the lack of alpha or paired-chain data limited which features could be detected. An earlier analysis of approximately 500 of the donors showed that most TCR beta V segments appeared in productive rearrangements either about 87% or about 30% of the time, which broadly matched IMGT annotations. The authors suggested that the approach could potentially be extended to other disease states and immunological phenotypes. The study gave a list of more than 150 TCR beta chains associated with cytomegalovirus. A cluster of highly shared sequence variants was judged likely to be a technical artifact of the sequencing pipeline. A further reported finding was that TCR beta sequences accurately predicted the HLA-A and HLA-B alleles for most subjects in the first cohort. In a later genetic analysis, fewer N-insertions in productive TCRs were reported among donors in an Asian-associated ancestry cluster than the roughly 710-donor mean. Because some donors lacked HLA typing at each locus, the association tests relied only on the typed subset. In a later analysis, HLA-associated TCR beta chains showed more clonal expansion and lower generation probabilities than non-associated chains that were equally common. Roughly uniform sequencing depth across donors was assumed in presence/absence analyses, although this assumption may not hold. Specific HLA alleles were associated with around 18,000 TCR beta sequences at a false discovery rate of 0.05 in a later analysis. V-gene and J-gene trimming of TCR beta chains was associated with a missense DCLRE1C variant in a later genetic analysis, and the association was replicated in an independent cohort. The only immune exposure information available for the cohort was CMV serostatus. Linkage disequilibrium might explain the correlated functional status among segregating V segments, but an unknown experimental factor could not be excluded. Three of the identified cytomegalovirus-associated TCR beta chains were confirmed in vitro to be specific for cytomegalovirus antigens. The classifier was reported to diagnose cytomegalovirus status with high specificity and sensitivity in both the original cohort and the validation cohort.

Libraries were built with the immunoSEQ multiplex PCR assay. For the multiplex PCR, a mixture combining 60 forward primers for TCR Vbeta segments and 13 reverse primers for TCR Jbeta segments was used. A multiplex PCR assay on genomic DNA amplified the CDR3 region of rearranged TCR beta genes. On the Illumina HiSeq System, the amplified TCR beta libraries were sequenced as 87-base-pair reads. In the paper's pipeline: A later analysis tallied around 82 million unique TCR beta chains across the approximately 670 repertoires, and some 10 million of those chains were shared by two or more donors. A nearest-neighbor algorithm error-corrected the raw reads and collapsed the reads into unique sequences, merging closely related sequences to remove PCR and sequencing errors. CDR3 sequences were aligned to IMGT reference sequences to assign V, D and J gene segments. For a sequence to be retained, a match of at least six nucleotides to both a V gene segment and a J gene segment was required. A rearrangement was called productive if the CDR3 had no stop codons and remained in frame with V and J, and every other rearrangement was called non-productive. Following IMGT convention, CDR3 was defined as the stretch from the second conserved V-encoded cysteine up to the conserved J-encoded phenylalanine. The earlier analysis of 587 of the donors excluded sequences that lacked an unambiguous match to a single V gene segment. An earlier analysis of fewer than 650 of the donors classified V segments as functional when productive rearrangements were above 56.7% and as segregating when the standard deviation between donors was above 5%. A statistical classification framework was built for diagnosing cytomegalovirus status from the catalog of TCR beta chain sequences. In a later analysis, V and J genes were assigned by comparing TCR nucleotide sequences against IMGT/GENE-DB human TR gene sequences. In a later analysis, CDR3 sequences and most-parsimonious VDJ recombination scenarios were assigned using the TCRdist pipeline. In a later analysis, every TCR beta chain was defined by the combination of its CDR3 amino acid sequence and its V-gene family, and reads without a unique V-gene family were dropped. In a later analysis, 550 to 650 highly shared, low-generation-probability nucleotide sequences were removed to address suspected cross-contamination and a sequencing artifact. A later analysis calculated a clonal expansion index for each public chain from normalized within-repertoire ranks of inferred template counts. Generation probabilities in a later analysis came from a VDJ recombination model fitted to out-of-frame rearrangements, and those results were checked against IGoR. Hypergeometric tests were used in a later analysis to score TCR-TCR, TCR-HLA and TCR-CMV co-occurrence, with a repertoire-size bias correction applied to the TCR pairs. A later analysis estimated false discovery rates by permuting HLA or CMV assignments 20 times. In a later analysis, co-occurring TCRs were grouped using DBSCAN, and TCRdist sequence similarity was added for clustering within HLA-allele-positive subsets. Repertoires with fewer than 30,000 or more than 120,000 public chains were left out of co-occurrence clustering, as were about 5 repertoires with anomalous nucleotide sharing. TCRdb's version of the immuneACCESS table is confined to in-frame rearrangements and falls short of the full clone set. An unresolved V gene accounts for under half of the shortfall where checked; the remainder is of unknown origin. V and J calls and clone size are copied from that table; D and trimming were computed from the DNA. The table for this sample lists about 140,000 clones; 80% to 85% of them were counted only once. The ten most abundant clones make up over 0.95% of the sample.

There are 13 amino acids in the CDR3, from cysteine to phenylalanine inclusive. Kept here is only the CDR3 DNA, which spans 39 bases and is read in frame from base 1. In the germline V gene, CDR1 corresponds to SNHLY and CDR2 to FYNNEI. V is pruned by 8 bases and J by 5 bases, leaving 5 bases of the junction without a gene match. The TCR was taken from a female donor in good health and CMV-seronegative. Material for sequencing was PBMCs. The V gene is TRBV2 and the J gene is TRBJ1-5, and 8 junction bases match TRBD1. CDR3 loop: CASGQGPYQPQHF. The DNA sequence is TGTGCCAGCGGACAGGGCCCCTATCAGCCCCAGCATTTT.